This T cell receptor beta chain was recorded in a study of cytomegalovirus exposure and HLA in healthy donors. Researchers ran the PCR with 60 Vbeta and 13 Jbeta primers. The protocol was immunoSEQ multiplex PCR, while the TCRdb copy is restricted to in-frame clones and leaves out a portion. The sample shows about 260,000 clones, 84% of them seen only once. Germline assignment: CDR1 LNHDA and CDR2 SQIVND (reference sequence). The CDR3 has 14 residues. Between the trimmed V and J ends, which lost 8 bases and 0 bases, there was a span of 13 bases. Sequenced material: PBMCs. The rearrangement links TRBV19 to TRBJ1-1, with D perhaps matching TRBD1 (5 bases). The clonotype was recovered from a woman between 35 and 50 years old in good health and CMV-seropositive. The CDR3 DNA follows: TGTGCCAGTTGTAGGGGCCGCTTGAACACTGAAGCTTTCTTT. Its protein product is CASCRGRLNTEAFF.